These 28 T cell receptor beta chains came from one sample sequenced in a study of T-cell memory formation after mild COVID-19. TCRdb re-called the 5' RACE reads through MiXCR, storing one row per CDR3 protein. The sample has around 470,000 distinct CDR3 sequences, around 19% seen once. Sequencing was carried out using PBMCs or a T cell subset sorted from them (not recorded which). The receptors come from an adult woman who had mild COVID-19 (a few samples of this study predate the infection). Cell type and time point are not known.

Comments on this clonotype: A much larger clone sits a single nucleotide away, making a read error possible. Likely a read error: the CDR3 ends without its conserved phenylalanine or tryptophan. The chain has TRBV20-1 and TRBJ2-1, with 9 bases aligning to TRBD2. Germline CDR1 and CDR2: DFQATT and SNEGSKA (reference sequence). The ends lost 6 bases at V and 9 bases at J; junction bases unmatched: 12. This CDR3 is 14 amino acids long. CDR3 DNA: TGCAGTGCCCTCTATGGCGGGAGGGCGGTTGAGCAGTTCCTC. Translation: CSALYGGRAVEQFL.

This clonotype occurred many times. CDR3 in amino acids: CASRGTGSYEQYF. Here the CDR3 DNA reads TGTGCCAGCAGGGGGACAGGCTCCTACGAGCAGTACTTC. The chain joins TRBV6-1 to TRBJ2-7, with 8 bases identical to TRBD1. The CDR3 contains 13 residues. J was trimmed by 0 bases and V by 6 bases; bases with no gene match: 1. Germline V gene sequence: CDR1 MNHNS, CDR2 SASEGT.

This clonotype appeared a few times. The chain is built from TRBV30 and TRBJ2-7, with unresolved D. Trimming stripped 4 bases from V and 0 bases from J, with 13 bases between. Germline CDR1 reads GTSNPN; CDR2 reads SVGIG (reference sequence). The CDR3 is 14 amino acids. CDR3 bases: TGTGCCTGGACAGAGACCGGAAGCTCCTACGAGCAGTACTTC. It codes for CAWTETGSSYEQYF.

The rearrangement links TRBV7-6 to TRBJ1-4; 7 nucleotides match TRBD1. This CDR3 region has 15 residues. CDR1 is SGHVS, CDR2 FNYEAQ, per germline. Unmatched junction bases numbered 8, after V lost 3 bases and J lost 7 bases. The CDR3 sequence is CASSFGGGASEKLFF. The CDR3 nucleotides are TGTGCCAGCAGCTTCGGAGGGGGCGCGTCTGAAAAACTGTTTTTT.

This clonotype was picked up a small number of times. The chain links TRBV3-1 to TRBJ2-2; a weak D match, TRBD1 (6 bases). Germline V gene lookup returns CDR1 LGHDT and CDR2 YNNKEL (reference sequence). The CDR3 has 15 residues. V lost 2 bases and J 4 bases, leaving 11 bases between the germline ends. CDR3 region: CASSQTGLGTGELFF. The DNA for the CDR3 is TGTGCCAGCAGCCAAACAGGGTTGGGCACCGGGGAGCTGTTTTTT.

V is TRBV7-8 and J is TRBJ2-1; D is possibly TRBD1 or TRBD2 (5 bases each). The germline V gene has CDR1 SGHVS and CDR2 FQNEAQ. CDR3 length: 16 amino acids. The germline V and J ends were trimmed by 5 bases and 5 bases, with 19 bases remaining between them. The CDR3 nucleotides read TGTGCCAGCAGCAACCGGGACCTGAAGCGGAACAATGAGCAGTTCTTC. This gives the protein CASSNRDLKRNNEQFF.

The chain carries TRBV9 and TRBJ2-5; D gene uncertain. The V gene's germline CDR1 is SGDLS and CDR2 YYNGEE. The CDR3 is made up of 14 amino acids. Trimming stripped 3 bases from V and 5 bases from J, with 14 bases between. CDR3 loop: CASSADLGRETQYF. CDR3 sequence (DNA): TGTGCCAGCAGCGCAGATCTGGGTCGGGAGACCCAGTACTTC.

The chain couples TRBV29-1 to TRBJ2-7; D is uncertain. Deletions cut 2 bases from V and 0 bases from J, with 8 bases between. CDR3 length: 13 residues. CDR1 SQVTM and CDR2 ANQGSEA come from the germline V gene. CDR3 protein: CSVELGTSYEQYF. CDR3 DNA: TGCAGCGTTGAACTCGGCACCTCCTACGAGCAGTACTTC.

This clonotype came up a few times. This chain connects TRBV24-1 to TRBJ1-5; the D gene is possibly TRBD1 (5 bases). Germline V gene sequence: CDR1 KGHDR, CDR2 SFDVKD. The germline V and J ends were trimmed by 9 bases and 7 bases, with 12 bases remaining between them. The CDR3 length is 12 residues. CDR3 sequence: CATGTGEQPQHF. In DNA form, the CDR3 reads TGTGCCACCGGAACGGGGGAACAGCCCCAGCATTTT.

V and J are TRBV7-3 and TRBJ2-1, with 12 nucleotides matching TRBD2. CDR3 size: 18 residues. Germline V gives CDR1 SGHTA, CDR2 FQGTGA. V trimming: 5 bases; J trimming: 5 bases; junction bases outside the gene matches: 13. CDR3 DNA sequence: TGTGCCAGCAGCCAAATGGGGCTAGCGGGAGGGCCCCACAATGAGCAGTTCTTC. This codes for CASSQMGLAGGPHNEQFF.

This sequence joins TRBV2 and TRBJ1-6, with D perhaps matching TRBD1 (5 bases). V lost 6 bases and J lost 9, with 12 bases in between. The CDR3 covers 13 residues. Germline lookup yields CDR1 SNHLY and CDR2 FYNNEI. CDR3 sequence: CASSERQTSPLHF. CDR3 DNA sequence: TGTGCCAGCAGCGAAAGACAGACTTCACCCCTCCACTTT.

This chain uses TRBV6-5 with TRBJ2-5, with D tentatively TRBD1 (6 bases). CDR1 and CDR2 (germline): MNHEY, SVGAGI. V shed 6 bases and J shed 7 bases, with 15 bases lying between them. The CDR3 spans 13 residues. CDR3 sequence: CASSPGTLGTQYF. The CDR3 DNA is TGTGCCAGCAGCCCCGGGACATTGGGGACCCAGTACTTC.

The chain joins TRBV19 to TRBJ2-3; D uncertain. This CDR3 has 15 residues. The germline CDR1 and CDR2 sequences are LNHDA and SQIVND (reference sequence). V dropped 1 base and J dropped 2 bases, with 10 bases sitting between them. Here the CDR3 reads CASSIGLLHTDTQYF. For the CDR3, the DNA is TGTGCCAGTAGTATAGGCCTACTTCACACAGATACGCAGTATTTT.

This clonotype was picked up a small number of times. J is TRBJ2-3 and V is TRBV5-1, with D perhaps TRBD1 or TRBD2 (5 bases each). The CDR3 consists of 14 residues. Germline loops: CDR1 SGHRS, CDR2 YFSETQ. V shed 4 bases and J shed 2 bases, with 11 bases lying between them. CDR3 DNA: TGCGCCAGCAGCATCGGGACCACCACAGATACGCAGTATTTT. As protein: CASSIGTTTDTQYF. Looking up the rest from reference TRBV5-1 and TRBJ2-3 gives the full variable domain: KAGVTQTPRYLIKTRGQQVTLSCSPISGHRSVSWYQQTPGQGLQFLFEYFSETQRNKGNFPGRFSGRQFSNSRSEMNVSTLELGDSALYLCASSIGTTTDTQYFGPGTRLTVL.

The gene calls are TRBV11-2 and TRBJ2-5; either TRBD1 or TRBD2 may supply D (6 bases each). The V gene's germline CDR1 is SGHAT and CDR2 FQNNGV. V was shortened by 3 bases and J by 1 base, with 12 bases between the two germline ends. This CDR3 spans 15 amino acids. The CDR3 sequence is CASSFPSGAQETQYF. CDR3 nucleotides: TGTGCCAGCAGCTTCCCTTCGGGGGCCCAAGAGACCCAGTACTTC.

This chain links TRBV7-9 with TRBJ2-7, with 10 bases identical to TRBD2. The CDR3 covers 18 residues. Per germline, CDR1 SEHNR and CDR2 FQNEAQ (reference sequence). J lost 4 bases, V lost 5 bases, and 17 bases had no gene match. The CDR3 sequence is CASSPRLAGERLHYEQYF. CDR3 nucleotide sequence: TGTGCCAGCAGCCCGAGGCTAGCGGGGGAGCGCCTACATTACGAGCAGTACTTC.

This sequence joins TRBV5-1 and TRBJ2-1; the match to TRBD2 covers 7 bases. This CDR3 has 12 residues. CDR1 and CDR2 from the germline V gene are SGHRS and YFSETQ. The ends lost 6 bases at V and 8 bases at J; junction bases unmatched: 5. The CDR3 DNA sequence: TGCGCCAGCACATCGACTAGCCATGAGCAGTTCTTC. It encodes CASTSTSHEQFF.

This chain links TRBV29-1 with TRBJ1-2; possible D gene TRBD1, 6 bases. V lost 5 bases, J lost 4 bases, and 17 bases lay in between. Germline CDR1 and CDR2: SQVTM and ANQGSEA. There are 14 residues in the CDR3. CDR3 in amino acids: CSVNTGWGSYGYTF. The CDR3 nucleotides read TGCAGCGTTAATACAGGGTGGGGGTCCTATGGCTACACCTTC.

In this sample, this clonotype turned up many times. The chain employs TRBV24-1 and TRBJ2-3; D remains ambiguous. Per germline, CDR1 KGHDR and CDR2 SFDVKD. This CDR3 region has 11 residues. The ends were cut back, 6 bases at V and 2 bases at J, with 2 bases in the middle. The CDR3 DNA reads TGTGCCACCAGTACCACAGATACGCAGTATTTT. Translation gives CATSTTDTQYF.

The rearrangement uses TRBV7-9 and TRBJ2-5; 11 nucleotides align to TRBD2. Germline V CDR1 and CDR2: SEHNR, FQNEAQ (reference sequence). The CDR3 consists of 15 residues. The V and J ends lost 5 bases and 3 bases, in that order; junction bases with no gene match: 5. Here the CDR3 DNA reads TGTGCCAGCAGCCTACAACTAGCGGGGGAAGAGACCCAGTACTTC. Amino acids: CASSLQLAGEETQYF. Drawing the rest from reference TRBV7-9 and TRBJ2-5, the complete variable domain is DTGVSQNPRHKITKRGQNVTFRCDPISEHNRLYWYRQTLGQGPEFLTYFQNEAQLEKSRLLSDRFSAERPKGSFSTLEIQRTEQGDSAMYLCASSLQLAGEETQYFGPGTRLLVL.

This chain connects TRBV20-1 to TRBJ1-2; D gene ambiguous. Looked up from germline, CDR1 is DFQATT and CDR2 is SNEGSKA (reference sequence). The V end was cut by 6 bases, the J end by 5 bases, with 16 bases between. This CDR3 contains 13 residues. CDR3 residues: CSASDGRWYGYTF. CDR3 bases: TGCAGTGCCAGTGACGGGCGATGGTATGGCTACACCTTC.

This chain links TRBV10-3 with TRBJ1-3, with 8 bases that match TRBD1. The junction had 8 bases not matched to a gene; V was cut back by 0 bases and J by 4 bases. CDR1 ENHRY and CDR2 SYGVKD come from the germline V gene. The CDR3 contains 17 residues. The DNA of the CDR3 is TGTGCCATCAGTGAGTCGCCGGACAGGGCGGGCGGAAACACCATATATTTT. Encoded protein: CAISESPDRAGGNTIYF.

This chain links TRBV29-1 with TRBJ1-5, with unresolved D. This CDR3 is built from 12 residues. Between the trimmed V and J ends, which lost 7 bases and 4 bases, there was a span of 11 bases. Germline CDR1 SQVTM, CDR2 ANQGSEA. The CDR3 loop reads CSAGDGNQPQHF. CDR3 nucleotide sequence: TGCAGCGCTGGCGACGGGAATCAGCCCCAGCATTTT.

The table lists this clonotype with many counts. The rearrangement joins TRBV30 to TRBJ1-2; D ambiguous. The germline V gene has CDR1 GTSNPN and CDR2 SVGIG (reference sequence). This CDR3 region has 13 residues. V lost 2 bases and J 2 bases, leaving 9 bases between the germline ends. The CDR3 protein is CAWSKNLNYGYTF. The CDR3 nucleotides read TGTGCCTGGAGTAAGAACCTAAACTATGGCTACACCTTC.

The chain employs TRBV4-3 and TRBJ2-7; a weak D match, TRBD1 (6 bases). Germline CDR1 and CDR2: LGHNA and YSLEER. This CDR3 has 13 residues. V lost 2 bases and J lost 2, with 7 bases in between. The CDR3 DNA follows: TGCGCCAGCAGCCAATGGACAGCCTACGAGCAGTACTTC. Protein sequence: CASSQWTAYEQYF.

This sequence joins TRBV16 and TRBJ2-7; no clear D gene. The CDR3 spans 17 residues. CDR1 and CDR2 from the germline V gene are KGHSY and FQNENV. V was cut by 1 base and J by 3 bases, with 19 bases left in between. This chain's CDR3 is CASSQFLGLSLDYEQYF. The CDR3 bases are TGTGCCAGCAGCCAATTTTTGGGGTTAAGTCTCGACTACGAGCAGTACTTC.

This chain links TRBV24-1 with TRBJ2-1; TRBD2 agrees at 8 bases. Germline CDR1 is KGHDR and CDR2 is SFDVKD. V shed 2 bases, J shed 5 bases, and the junction held 7 bases outside the gene matches. The CDR3 extends over 16 amino acids. The CDR3 region has the DNA TGTGCCACCAGTGATTGGGGAAGCGGGGGCAACAATGAGCAGTTCTTC. Its translation is CATSDWGSGGNNEQFF.

In this sample, this clonotype turned up a few times. The chain recombines TRBV4-3 with TRBJ2-3; D may be TRBD1 or TRBD2 (5 bases each). Trimming removed 1 base from V and 3 bases from J, with 11 bases in between. The CDR3 runs to 15 residues. Germline V gene data show CDR1 as LGHNA and CDR2 as YSLEER. This CDR3 is CASSQARERTDTQYF. The CDR3 DNA is TGCGCCAGCAGCCAAGCCAGGGAGCGGACAGATACGCAGTATTTT.